The TCR beta chain under discussion was sequenced for a study of blood T cell repertoires in COVID-19. Overall study: Acute and convalescent COVID-19 specimens originated in the United States, Italy and Spain. Sources were T cells, B-cell-depleted T cells, or PBMCs; the material itself was cDNA or gDNA.

The CDR3 has 15 residues. Trimming stripped 0 bases from V and 1 base from J, with 9 bases between. CDR1 and CDR2 from the germline V gene are MNHEY and SVGAGI. In the study's own analysis: Counts of nucleated cells, estimated from reference gene primer amplification, were obtained. Sequencing was performed with immunoSEQ multiplex PCR; in TCRdb, only in-frame clones are kept and a portion is missing. The V and J calls and clone size come from that table; D and trimming were worked out from the DNA. The profile shows some 140,000 clones, approximately 86% of them singletons. Sequenced input: peripheral blood. The chain is built from TRBV6-5 and TRBJ1-1; no reliable D call. This TCR was sampled from a woman in her fifties or sixties who had recovered from COVID-19. CDR3 nucleotide sequence: TGTGCCAGCAGTTACTCGAGCGCGGGGAACACTGAAGCTTTCTTT. As protein: CASSYSSAGNTEAFF.